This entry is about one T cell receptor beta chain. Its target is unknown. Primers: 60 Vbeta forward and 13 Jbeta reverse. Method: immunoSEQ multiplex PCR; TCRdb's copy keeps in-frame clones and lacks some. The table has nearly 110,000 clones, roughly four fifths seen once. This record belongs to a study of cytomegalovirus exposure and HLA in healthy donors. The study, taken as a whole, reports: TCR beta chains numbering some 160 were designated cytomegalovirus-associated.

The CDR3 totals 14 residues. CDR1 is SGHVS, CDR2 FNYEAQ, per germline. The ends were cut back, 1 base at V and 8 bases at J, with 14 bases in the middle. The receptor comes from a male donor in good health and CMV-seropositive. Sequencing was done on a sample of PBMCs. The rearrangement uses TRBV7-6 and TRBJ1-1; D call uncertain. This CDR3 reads CASSLEAGREEAFF. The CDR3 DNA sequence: TGTGCCAGCAGCTTAGAAGCTGGGAGAGAAGAAGCTTTCTTT. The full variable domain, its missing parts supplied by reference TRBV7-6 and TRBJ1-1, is GAGVSQSPRYKVTKRGQDVALRCDPISGHVSLYWYRQALGQGPEFLTYFNYEAQQDKSGLPNDRFSAERPEGSISTLTIQRTEQRDSAMYRCASSLEAGREEAFFGQGTRLTVV.